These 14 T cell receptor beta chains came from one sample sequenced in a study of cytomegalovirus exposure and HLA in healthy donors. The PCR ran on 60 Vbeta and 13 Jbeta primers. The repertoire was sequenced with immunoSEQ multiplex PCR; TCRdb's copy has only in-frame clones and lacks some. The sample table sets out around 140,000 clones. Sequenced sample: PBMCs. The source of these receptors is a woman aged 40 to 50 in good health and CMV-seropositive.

The CDR3 region is CASSSRTGFNTGELFF. Here the CDR3 DNA reads TGTGCCAGCAGCTCCAGGACAGGCTTTAACACCGGGGAGCTGTTTTTT. This chain joins TRBV7-9 and TRBJ2-2; 7 bases line up with TRBD1. Unmatched junction bases numbered 7, after V lost 4 bases and J lost 2 bases. Germline assignment: CDR1 SEHNR and CDR2 FQNEAQ (reference sequence). This CDR3 has 16 residues.

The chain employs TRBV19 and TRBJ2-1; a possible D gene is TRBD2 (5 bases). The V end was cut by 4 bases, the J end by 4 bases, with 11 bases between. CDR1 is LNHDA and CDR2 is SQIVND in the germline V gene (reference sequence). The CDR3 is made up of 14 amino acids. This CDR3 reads CASSTNSDYNEQFF. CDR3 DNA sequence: TGTGCCAGTAGTACTAATAGCGATTACAATGAGCAGTTCTTC.

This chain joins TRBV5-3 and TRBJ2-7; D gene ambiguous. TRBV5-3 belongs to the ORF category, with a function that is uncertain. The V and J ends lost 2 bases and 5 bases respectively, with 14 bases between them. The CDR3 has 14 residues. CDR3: CARSLGSRLHEQYF. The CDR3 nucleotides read TGTGCCAGAAGCTTAGGTTCTAGACTCCACGAGCAGTACTTC.

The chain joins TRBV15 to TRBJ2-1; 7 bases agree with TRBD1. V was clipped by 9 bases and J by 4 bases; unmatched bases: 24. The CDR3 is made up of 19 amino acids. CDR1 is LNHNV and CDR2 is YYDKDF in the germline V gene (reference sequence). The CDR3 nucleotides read TGTGCCACTAAGGGTGGCCCAGGGGGTGGCCGGGACCAATACAATGAGCAGTTCTTC. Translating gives CATKGGPGGGRDQYNEQFF.

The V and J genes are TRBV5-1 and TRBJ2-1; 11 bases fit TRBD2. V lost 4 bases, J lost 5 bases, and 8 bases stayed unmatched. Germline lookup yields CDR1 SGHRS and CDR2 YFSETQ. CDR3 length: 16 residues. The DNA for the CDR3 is TGCGCCAGCAGCCCCCTAGCGGGAGGCTCGGACAATGAGCAGTTCTTC. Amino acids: CASSPLAGGSDNEQFF.

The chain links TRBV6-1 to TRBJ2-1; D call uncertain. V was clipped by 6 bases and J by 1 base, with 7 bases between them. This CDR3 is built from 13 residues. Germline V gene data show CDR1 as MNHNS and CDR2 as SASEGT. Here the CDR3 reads CASSSVSYNEQFF. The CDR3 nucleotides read TGTGCCAGCAGCTCCGTATCCTACAATGAGCAGTTCTTC.

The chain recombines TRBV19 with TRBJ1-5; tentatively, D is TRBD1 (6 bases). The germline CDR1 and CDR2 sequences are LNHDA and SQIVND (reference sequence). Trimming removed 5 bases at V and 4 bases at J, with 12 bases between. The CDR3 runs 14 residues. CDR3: CASSLHRENQPQHF. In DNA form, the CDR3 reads TGTGCCAGTAGTCTCCACAGGGAGAATCAGCCCCAGCATTTT.

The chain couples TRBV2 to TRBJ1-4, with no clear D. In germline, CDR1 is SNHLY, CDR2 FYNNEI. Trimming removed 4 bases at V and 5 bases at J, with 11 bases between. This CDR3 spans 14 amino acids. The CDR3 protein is CASSVSGENEKLFF. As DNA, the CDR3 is TGTGCCAGCAGTGTGTCAGGTGAAAATGAAAAACTGTTTTTT.

The CDR3 protein is CASSSGDEQFF. CDR3 nucleotide sequence: TGTGCCAGTAGTAGCGGAGATGAGCAGTTCTTC. The chain joins TRBV19 to TRBJ2-1; D is uncertain. Germline V gives CDR1 LNHDA, CDR2 SQIVND (reference sequence). The CDR3 contains 11 residues. V was pared by 4 bases and J by 8 bases, with 6 bases between. The complete variable domain, with remaining parts taken from reference TRBV19 and TRBJ2-1, reads DGGITQSPKYLFRKEGQNVTLSCEQNLNHDAMYWYRQDPGQGLRLIYYSQIVNDFQKGDIAEGYSVSREKKESFPLTVTSAQKNPTAFYLCASSSGDEQFFGPGTRLTVL.

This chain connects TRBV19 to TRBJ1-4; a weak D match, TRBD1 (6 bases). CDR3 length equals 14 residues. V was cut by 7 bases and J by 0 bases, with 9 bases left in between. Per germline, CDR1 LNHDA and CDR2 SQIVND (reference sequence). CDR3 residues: CASKGGATNEKLFF. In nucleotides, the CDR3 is TGTGCCAGTAAAGGGGGTGCAACTAATGAAAAACTGTTTTTT. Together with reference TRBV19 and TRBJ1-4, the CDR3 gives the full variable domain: DGGITQSPKYLFRKEGQNVTLSCEQNLNHDAMYWYRQDPGQGLRLIYYSQIVNDFQKGDIAEGYSVSREKKESFPLTVTSAQKNPTAFYLCASKGGATNEKLFFGSGTQLSVL.

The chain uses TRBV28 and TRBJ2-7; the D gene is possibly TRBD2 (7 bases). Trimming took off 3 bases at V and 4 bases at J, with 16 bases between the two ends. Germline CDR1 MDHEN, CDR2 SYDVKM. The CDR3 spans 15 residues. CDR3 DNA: TGTGCCAGCAGTTTGGGGGAGGGGGAGCGGTACGAGCAGTACTTC. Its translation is CASSLGEGERYEQYF.

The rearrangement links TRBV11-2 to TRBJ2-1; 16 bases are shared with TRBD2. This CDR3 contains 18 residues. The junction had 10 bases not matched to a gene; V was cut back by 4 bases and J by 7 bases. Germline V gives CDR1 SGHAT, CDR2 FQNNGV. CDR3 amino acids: CASSSPGLAGGLGNEQFF. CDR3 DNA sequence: TGTGCCAGCAGCTCGCCGGGACTAGCGGGAGGGCTGGGGAATGAGCAGTTCTTC.

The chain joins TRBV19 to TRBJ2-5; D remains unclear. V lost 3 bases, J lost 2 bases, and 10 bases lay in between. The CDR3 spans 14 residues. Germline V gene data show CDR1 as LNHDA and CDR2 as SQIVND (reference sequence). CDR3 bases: TGTGCCAGTAGTATTCGCGGATTACAAGAGACCCAGTACTTC. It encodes CASSIRGLQETQYF.

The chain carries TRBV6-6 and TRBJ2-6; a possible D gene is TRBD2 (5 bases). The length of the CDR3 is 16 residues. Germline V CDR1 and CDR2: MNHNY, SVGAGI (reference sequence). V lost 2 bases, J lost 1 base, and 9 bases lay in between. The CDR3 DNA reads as TGTGCCAGCAGTTACCTCGGGATATCTGGGGCCAACGTCCTGACTTTC. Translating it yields CASSYLGISGANVLTF.